The present T cell receptor (beta chain) was sequenced within a study of neurological immune-mediated disorders. This clonotype was counted ten times or more. Its antigen is undetermined. The time point denotes: longitudinal time-point 1 (baseline). The study built unsorted libraries from 2 million PBMCs kept at -80 C. CDR3 length: 14 residues. Germline V lookup: CDR1 SGHRS, CDR2 YFSETQ. Trimming took off 1 base at V and 10 bases at J, with 15 bases between the two ends. From the 5' RACE reads, TCRdb called clonotypes with MiXCR, one entry per CDR3 protein. This sample has some 54,000 distinct CDR3 sequences, with about 10% found just once. Study-wide points: The study found the most TCR clonal expansion in HTLV-1-associated myelopathy and the least in multiple sclerosis, below healthy controls.

The sample comprised PBMCs. The clonotype was recovered from a male donor with HTLV-1-associated myelopathy (HAM/TSP). The chain carries TRBV5-1 and TRBJ2-1; a possible D gene is TRBD1 (5 bases). The CDR3 DNA sequence: TGCGCCAGCAGCTTGACAGGTGGTCTTGACGAGCAGTTCTTC. It is translated as CASSLTGGLDEQFF.